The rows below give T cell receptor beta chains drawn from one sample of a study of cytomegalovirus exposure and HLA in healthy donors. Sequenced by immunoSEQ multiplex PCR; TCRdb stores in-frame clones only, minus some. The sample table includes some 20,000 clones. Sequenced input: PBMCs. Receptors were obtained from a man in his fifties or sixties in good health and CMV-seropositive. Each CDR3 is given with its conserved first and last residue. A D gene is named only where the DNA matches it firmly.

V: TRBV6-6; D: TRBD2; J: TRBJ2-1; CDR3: CASIPEASGRFEQFF; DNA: TGTGCCAGCATCCCAGAAGCTAGCGGGAGGTTTGAGCAGTTCTTC
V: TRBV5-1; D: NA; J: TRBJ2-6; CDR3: CASSLPQNSGANVLTF; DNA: TGCGCCAGCAGCCTGCCTCAGAACTCTGGGGCCAACGTCCTGACTTTC
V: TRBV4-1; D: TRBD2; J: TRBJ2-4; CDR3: CASSPGVLAGAKNIQYF; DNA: TGCGCCAGCAGCCCAGGGGTGCTAGCGGGAGCCAAAAACATTCAGTACTTC
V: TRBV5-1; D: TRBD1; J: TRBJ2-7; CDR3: CASSANRQGLRYEQYF; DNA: TGCGCCAGCAGCGCGAACCGACAGGGTTTACGCTACGAGCAGTACTTC
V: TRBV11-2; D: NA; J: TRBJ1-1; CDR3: CASSLEPGGYSRGLNTEAFF; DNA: TGTGCCAGCAGCTTAGAGCCGGGAGGGTATAGCCGCGGCCTGAACACTGAAGCTTTCTTT
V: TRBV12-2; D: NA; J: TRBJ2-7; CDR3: CASRLALGQHYEQYF; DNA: TGTGCAAGTCGCTTAGCGCTGGGGCAGCACTACGAGCAGTACTTC
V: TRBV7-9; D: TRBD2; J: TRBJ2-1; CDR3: CASSLMTSGRGDEQFF; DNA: TGTGCCAGCAGCTTAATGACTAGCGGGAGGGGTGATGAGCAGTTCTTC
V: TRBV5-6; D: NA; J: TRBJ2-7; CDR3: CATHPRVGFYEQYF; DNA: TGTGCCACCCACCCCCGCGTGGGCTTCTACGAGCAGTACTTC
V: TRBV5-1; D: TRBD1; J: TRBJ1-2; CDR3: CASSLTGTGGNGYTF; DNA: TGCGCCAGCAGCTTAACCGGGACAGGGGGGAATGGCTACACCTTC
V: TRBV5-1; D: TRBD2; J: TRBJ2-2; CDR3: CASSPAGVTGELFF; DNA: TGCGCCAGCAGCCCGGCGGGAGTTACCGGGGAGCTGTTTTTT
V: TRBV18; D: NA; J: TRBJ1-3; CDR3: CASSANGWGGDF; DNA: TGTGCCAGCTCAGCCAATGGATGGGGAGGCGATTTT
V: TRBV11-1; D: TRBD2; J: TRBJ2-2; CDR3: CASNAGGANTGELFF; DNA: TGTGCCAGCAACGCGGGGGGAGCGAACACCGGGGAGCTGTTTTTT
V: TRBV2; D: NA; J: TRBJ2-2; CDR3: CASSGRRGTGELFF; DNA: TGTGCCAGCAGTGGAAGGCGGGGCACCGGGGAGCTGTTTTTT
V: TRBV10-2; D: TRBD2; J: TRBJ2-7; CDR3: CASSDMASGNYEQYF; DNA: TGCGCCAGCAGTGATATGGCTAGCGGGAACTACGAGCAGTACTTC
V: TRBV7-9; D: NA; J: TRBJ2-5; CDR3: CASSLNSQETQYF; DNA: TGTGCCAGCAGCTTAAACAGCCAAGAGACCCAGTACTTC
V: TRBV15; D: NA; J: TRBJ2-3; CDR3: CATSRQQRETDTQYF; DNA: TGTGCCACCAGCAGACAACAGAGGGAAACAGATACGCAGTATTTT
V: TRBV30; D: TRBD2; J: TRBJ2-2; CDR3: CAWTLGRSRGELFF; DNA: TGTGCCTGGACTCTCGGGAGGTCGAGGGGGGAGCTGTTTTTT
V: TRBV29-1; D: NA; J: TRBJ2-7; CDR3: CSVGRAPYEQYF; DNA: TGCAGCGTTGGCAGGGCCCCCTACGAGCAGTACTTC
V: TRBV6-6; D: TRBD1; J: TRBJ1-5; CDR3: CASRDRVGVAQHF; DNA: TGTGCCAGCAGAGACAGGGTCGGTGTTGCCCAGCATTTT
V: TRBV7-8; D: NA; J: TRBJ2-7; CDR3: CASSLAEGGSHEQYF; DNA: TGTGCCAGCAGCTTAGCGGAGGGAGGTTCACACGAGCAGTACTTC
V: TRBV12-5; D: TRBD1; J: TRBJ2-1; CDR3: CASGLARGYNEQFF; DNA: TGTGCTAGTGGTTTGGCCAGGGGGTACAATGAGCAGTTCTTC
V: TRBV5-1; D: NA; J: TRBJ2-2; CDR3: CASTDAEHTGELFF; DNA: TGCGCCAGCACTGATGCGGAACACACCGGGGAGCTGTTTTTT
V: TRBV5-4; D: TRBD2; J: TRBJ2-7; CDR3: CASSPWAGGYEQYF; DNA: TGTGCCAGCAGCCCCTGGGCGGGAGGGTACGAGCAGTACTTC
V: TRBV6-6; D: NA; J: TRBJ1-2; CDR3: CASTLLGGANYGYTF; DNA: TGTGCCAGCACCCTCCTAGGGGGGGCTAACTATGGCTACACCTTC
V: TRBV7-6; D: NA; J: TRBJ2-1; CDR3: CASSSKGIRNEQFF; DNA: TGTGCCAGCAGCTCTAAGGGGATCAGAAATGAGCAGTTCTTC
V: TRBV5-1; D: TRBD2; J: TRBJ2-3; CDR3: CASSFLAGNTDTQYF; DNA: TGCGCCAGCAGCTTTCTAGCGGGGAACACAGATACGCAGTATTTT
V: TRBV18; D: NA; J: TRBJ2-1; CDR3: CASSSTGNEQFF; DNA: TGTGCCAGCTCAAGTACGGGTAATGAGCAGTTCTTC
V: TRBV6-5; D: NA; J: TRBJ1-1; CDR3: CASSLFTEAFF; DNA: TGTGCCAGCAGTCTGTTCACTGAAGCTTTCTTT
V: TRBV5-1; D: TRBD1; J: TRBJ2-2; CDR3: CASSAMGQGASGELFF; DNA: TGCGCCAGCAGCGCAATGGGACAGGGGGCCAGCGGGGAGCTGTTTTTT
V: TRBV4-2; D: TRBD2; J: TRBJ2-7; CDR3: CASSQVASGNSYEQYF; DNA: TGTGCCAGCAGCCAAGTGGCTAGCGGAAACTCCTACGAGCAGTACTTC
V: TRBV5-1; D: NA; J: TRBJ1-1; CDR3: CASSLEFMNTEAFF; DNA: TGCGCCAGCAGCTTGGAATTCATGAACACTGAAGCTTTCTTT
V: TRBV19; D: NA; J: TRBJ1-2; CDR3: CASSIRSYGYTF; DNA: TGTGCCAGTAGTATACGGAGTTACGGCTACACCTTC
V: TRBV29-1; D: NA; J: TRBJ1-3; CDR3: CSVITELSPNTIYF; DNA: TGCAGCGTCATCACAGAATTATCGCCAAACACCATATATTTT
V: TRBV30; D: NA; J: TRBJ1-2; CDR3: CAWNGWVQGVLAYGYTF; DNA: TGTGCCTGGAACGGATGGGTGCAGGGTGTACTCGCCTATGGCTACACCTTC
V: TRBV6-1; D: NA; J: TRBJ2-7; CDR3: CASSAPGTPYEQYF; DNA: TGTGCCAGCAGCGCCCCCGGGACACCCTACGAGCAGTACTTC
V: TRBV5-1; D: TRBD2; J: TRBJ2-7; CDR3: CASSLVTSGTYEQYF; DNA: TGCGCCAGCAGCTTGGTAACTAGCGGGACCTACGAGCAGTACTTC
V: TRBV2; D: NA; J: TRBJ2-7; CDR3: CASKAQTYEQYF; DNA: TGTGCCAGCAAGGCACAGACCTACGAGCAGTACTTC
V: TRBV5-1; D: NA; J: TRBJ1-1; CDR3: CASSLDRASTEAFF; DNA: TGCGCCAGCAGCTTGGACAGGGCAAGCACTGAAGCTTTCTTT
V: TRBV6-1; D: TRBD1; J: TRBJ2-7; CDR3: CASSEWDSSYEQYF; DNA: TGTGCCAGCAGTGAATGGGACAGCTCCTACGAGCAGTACTTC
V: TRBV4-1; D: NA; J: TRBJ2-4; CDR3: CASSFPGQSAKNIQYF; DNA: TGCGCCAGCAGTTTCCCGGGACAATCAGCCAAAAACATTCAGTACTTC
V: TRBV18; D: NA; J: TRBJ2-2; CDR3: CASSPGTRGAGELFF; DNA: TGTGCCAGCTCACCGGGGACAAGAGGGGCCGGGGAGCTGTTTTTT
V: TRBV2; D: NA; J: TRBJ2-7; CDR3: CASSTGKEVYEQYF; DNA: TGTGCCAGCAGTACCGGGAAAGAGGTCTACGAGCAGTACTTC
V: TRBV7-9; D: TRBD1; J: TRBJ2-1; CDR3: CASSVRDRMPFF; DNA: TGTGCCAGCAGCGTGAGGGACAGGATGCCGTTCTTC
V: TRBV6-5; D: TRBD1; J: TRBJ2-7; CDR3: CASSYSGTGTSEQYF; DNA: TGTGCCAGCAGTTACTCAGGGACAGGGACCTCCGAGCAGTACTTC